This T cell receptor beta chain was identified in a study of blood T cell repertoires in COVID-19. Background on the study: Samples came from the United States, Italy and Spain, spanning acute and convalescent COVID-19.

The data were produced by immunoSEQ multiplex PCR, yet TCRdb's version contains in-frame clones alone and is incomplete. The table has 150,000 or so clones, about nine tenths seen once; the top ten hold approximately 6.2%. This clonotype was sampled from a man older than 75 with acute or convalescent COVID-19. Sequencing was done on a sample of peripheral blood.

In nucleotides, the CDR3 is TGTGCCAGCAGTGAAAAGGGGGCTGGGAACACTGAAGCTTTCTTT. The encoded protein is CASSEKGAGNTEAFF. The chain is built from TRBV2 and TRBJ1-1; TRBD1 matches at 7 bases. J was trimmed by 1 base and V by 2 bases; bases with no gene match: 4. The CDR3 loop spans 15 amino acids. The germline CDR1 and CDR2 sequences are SNHLY and FYNNEI.